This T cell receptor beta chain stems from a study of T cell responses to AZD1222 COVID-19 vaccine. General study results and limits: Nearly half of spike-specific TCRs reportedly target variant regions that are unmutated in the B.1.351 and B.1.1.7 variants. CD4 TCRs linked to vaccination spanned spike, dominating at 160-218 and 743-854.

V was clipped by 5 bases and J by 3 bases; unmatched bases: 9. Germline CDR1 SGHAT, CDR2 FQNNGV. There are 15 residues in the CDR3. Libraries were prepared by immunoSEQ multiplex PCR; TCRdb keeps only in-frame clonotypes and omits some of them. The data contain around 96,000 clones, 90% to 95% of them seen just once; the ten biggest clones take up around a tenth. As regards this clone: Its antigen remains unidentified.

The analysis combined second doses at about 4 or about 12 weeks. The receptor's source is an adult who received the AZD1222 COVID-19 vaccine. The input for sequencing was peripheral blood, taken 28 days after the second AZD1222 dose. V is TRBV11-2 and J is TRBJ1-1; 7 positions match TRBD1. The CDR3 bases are TGTGCCAGCAGCGAAGGGGCAGGGGGGTACACTGAAGCTTTCTTT. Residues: CASSEGAGGYTEAFF.